This T cell receptor beta chain was profiled in a study of cytomegalovirus exposure and HLA in healthy donors. Study findings and constraints: Researchers reported that a few CMV-associated chains were confirmed in vitro as CMV antigen-specific. Cytomegalovirus association was listed for 170 or so TCR beta chains.

Comment on this clone: No antigen is known for it.

The germline CDR1 and CDR2 sequences are MDHEN and SYDVKM. The CDR3 consists of 11 residues. Deletions cut 10 bases from V and 2 bases from J, with 9 bases between. Only in-frame clones appear in the TCRdb table, and some are missing; sequencing was by immunoSEQ multiplex PCR. The data show 250,000 to 300,000 clones, nearly 90% seen once. The TCR comes from a woman under 30 in good health and CMV-seronegative. Sequences were obtained from PBMCs. The chain uses TRBV28 and TRBJ2-7, with D hard to call. DNA of the CDR3: TGTGCCACCTCCGTTCCCTACGAGCAGTACTTC. The encoded protein is CATSVPYEQYF.